Sequencing of this TCR beta chain was carried out in a study of cytomegalovirus exposure and HLA in healthy donors. The study ran its PCR with 60 Vbeta and 13 Jbeta primers. Profiled with immunoSEQ multiplex PCR; TCRdb holds only in-frame clones, not every one. The table lists roughly 160,000 clones, over 60% of them singletons. Study results and limitations: Trimming of TCR beta V- and J-genes showed a link, identified in a later analysis, to a missense DCLRE1C variant.

Losses at the gene ends were 6 bases for V and 8 bases for J; bases not matched to a gene: 13. There are 16 residues in the CDR3. CDR1 SNHLY and CDR2 FYNNEI come from the germline V gene. As regards this clone: Its antigen is as yet unknown.

The gene calls are TRBV2 and TRBJ1-4; 9 bases match TRBD1. This receptor was taken from a woman in her thirties in good health and CMV-seronegative. The sample comprised PBMCs. The CDR3 here is CASSANWDREEEKLFF. The CDR3 nucleotides are TGTGCCAGCAGCGCAAATTGGGACAGGGAAGAGGAAAAACTGTTTTTT.